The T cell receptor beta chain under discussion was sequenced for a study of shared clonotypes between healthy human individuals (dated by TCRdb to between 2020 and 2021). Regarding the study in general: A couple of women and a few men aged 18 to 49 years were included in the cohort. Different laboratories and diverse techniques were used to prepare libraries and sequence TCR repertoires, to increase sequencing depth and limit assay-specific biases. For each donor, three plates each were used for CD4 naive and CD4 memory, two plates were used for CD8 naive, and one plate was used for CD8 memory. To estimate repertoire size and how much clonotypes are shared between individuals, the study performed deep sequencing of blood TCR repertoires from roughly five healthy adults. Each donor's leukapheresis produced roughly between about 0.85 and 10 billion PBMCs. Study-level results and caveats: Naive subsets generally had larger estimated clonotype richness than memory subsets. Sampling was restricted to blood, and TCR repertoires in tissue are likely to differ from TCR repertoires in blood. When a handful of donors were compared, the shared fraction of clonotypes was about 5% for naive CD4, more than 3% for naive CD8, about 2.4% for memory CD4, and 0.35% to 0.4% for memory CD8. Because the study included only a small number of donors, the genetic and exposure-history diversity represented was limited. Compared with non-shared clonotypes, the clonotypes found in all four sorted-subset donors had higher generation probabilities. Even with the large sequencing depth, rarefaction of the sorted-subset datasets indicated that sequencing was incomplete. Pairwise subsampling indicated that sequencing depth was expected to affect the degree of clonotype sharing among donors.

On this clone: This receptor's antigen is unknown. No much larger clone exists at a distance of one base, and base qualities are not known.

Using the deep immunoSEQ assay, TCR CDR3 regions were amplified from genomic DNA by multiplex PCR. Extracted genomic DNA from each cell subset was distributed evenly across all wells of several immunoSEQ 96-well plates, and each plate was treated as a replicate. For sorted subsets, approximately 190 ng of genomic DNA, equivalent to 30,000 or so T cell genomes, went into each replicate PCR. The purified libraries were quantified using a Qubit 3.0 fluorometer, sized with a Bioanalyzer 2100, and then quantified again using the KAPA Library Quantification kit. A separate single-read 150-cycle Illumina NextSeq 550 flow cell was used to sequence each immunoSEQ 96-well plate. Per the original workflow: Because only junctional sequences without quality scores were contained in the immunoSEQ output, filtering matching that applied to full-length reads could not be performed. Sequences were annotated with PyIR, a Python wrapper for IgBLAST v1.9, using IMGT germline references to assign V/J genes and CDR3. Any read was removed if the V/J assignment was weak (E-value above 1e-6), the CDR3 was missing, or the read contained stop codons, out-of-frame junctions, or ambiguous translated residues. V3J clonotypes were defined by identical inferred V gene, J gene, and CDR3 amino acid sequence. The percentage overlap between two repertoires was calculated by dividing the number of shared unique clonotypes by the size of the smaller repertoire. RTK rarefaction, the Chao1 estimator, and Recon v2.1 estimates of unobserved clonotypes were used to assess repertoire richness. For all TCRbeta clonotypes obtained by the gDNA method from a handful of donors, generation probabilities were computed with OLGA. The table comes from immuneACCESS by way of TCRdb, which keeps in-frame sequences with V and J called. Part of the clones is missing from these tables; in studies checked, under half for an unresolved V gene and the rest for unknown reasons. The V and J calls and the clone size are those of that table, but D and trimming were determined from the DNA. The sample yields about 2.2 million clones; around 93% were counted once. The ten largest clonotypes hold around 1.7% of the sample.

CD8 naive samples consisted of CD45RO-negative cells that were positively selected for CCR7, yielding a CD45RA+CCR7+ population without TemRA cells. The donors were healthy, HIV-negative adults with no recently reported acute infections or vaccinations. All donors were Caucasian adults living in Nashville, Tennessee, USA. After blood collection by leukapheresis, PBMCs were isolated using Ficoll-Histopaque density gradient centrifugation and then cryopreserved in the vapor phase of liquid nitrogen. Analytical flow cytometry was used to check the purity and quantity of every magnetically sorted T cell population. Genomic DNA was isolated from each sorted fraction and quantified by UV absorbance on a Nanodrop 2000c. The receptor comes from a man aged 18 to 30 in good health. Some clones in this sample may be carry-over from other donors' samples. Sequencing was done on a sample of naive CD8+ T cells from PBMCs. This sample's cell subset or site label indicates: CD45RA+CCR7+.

CDR3 sequence: CASSQGHLYEQYF. Read as DNA, the sequence is TGCGCCAGCAGCCAAGGACACTTGTACGAGCAGTACTTC. The chain uses TRBV4-1 and TRBJ2-7, with the D segment identity uncertain. V is reduced by 1 base and J by 4 bases, leaving a spacing of 8 bases between them. Inclusive of the bounding cysteine and phenylalanine, the CDR3 is 13 residues long. The sequence is cut down to CDR3 DNA, 39 bases in frame from base 1. CDR1 and CDR2 are drawn from the germline V gene: MGHRA, YSYEKL.